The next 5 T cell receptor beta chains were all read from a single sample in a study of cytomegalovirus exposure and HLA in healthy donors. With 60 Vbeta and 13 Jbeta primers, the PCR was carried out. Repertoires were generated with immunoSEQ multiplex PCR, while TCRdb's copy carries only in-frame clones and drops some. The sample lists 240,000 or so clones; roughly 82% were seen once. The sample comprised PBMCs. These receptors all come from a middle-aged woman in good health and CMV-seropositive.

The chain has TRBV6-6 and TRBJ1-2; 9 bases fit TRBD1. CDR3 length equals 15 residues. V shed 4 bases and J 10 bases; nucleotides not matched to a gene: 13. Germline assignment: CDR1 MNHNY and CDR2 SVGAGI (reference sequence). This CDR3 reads CASSWAGTGKNDYTF. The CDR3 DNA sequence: TGTGCCAGCAGTTGGGCCGGGACAGGGAAGAACGACTACACCTTC.

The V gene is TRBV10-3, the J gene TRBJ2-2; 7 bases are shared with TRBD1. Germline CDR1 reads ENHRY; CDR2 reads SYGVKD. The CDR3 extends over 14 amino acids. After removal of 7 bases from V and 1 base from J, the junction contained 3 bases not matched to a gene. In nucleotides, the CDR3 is TGTGCCATCAATAGACAGGGGAACACCGGGGAGCTGTTTTTT. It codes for CAINRQGNTGELFF.

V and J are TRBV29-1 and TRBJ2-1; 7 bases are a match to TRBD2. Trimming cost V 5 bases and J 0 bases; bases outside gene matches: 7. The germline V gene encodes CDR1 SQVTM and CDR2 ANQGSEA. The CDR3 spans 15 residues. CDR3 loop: CSVSSGPSSYNEQFF. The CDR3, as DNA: TGCAGCGTTAGTAGCGGGCCAAGCTCCTACAATGAGCAGTTCTTC.

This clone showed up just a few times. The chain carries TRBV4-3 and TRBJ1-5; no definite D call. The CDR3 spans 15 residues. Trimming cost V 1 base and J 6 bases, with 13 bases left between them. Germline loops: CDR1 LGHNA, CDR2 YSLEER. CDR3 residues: CASSQGERERQPQHF. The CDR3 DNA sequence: TGCGCCAGCAGCCAAGGTGAAAGGGAGCGTCAGCCCCAGCATTTT.

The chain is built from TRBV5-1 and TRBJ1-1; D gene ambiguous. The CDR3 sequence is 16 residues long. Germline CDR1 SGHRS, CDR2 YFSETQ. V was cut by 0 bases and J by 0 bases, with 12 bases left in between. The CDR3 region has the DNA TGCGCCAGCAGCTTGGGCGGCGCGCGAATGAACACTGAAGCTTTCTTT. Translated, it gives CASSLGGARMNTEAFF.